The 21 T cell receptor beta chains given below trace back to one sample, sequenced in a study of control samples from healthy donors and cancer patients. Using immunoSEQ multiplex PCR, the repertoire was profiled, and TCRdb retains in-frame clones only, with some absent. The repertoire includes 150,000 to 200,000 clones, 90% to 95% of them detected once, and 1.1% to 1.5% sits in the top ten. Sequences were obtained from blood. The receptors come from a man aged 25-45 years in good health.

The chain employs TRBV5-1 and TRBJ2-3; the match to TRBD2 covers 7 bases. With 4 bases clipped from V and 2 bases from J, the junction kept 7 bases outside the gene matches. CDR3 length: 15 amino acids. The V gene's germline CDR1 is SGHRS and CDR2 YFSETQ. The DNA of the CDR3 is TGCGCCAGCAGCCTGCGCGGGGGTAACACAGATACGCAGTATTTT. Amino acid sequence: CASSLRGGNTDTQYF.

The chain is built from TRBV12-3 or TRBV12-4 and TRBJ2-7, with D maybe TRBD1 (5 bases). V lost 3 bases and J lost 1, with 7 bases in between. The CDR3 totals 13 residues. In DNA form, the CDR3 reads TGTGCCAGCAGTTTGGGGCAGTCCTACGAGCAGTACTTC. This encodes CASSLGQSYEQYF.

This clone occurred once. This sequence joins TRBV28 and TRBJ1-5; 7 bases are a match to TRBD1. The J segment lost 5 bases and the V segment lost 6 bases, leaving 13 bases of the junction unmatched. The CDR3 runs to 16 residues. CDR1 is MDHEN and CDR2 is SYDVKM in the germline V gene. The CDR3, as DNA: TGTGCCAGCAGCCCACTAACAGGGGCCGGCGATCAGCCCCAGCATTTT. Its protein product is CASSPLTGAGDQPQHF.

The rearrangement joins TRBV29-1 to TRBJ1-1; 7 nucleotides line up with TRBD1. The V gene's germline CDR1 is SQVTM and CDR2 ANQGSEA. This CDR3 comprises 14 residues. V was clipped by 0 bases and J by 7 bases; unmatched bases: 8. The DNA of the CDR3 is TGCAGCGTTGAAGATCATAGGGGGCGAAATGAAGCTTTCTTT. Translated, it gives CSVEDHRGRNEAFF.

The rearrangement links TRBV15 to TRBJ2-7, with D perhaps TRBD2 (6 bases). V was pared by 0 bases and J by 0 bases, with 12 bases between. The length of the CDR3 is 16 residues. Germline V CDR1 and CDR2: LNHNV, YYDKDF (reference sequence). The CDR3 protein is CATSRDLSGGSYEQYF. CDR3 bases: TGTGCCACCAGCAGAGATCTTAGCGGTGGCTCCTACGAGCAGTACTTC. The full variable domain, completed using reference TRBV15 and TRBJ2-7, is DAMVIQNPRYQVTQFGKPVTLSCSQTLNHNVMYWYQQKSSQAPKLLFHYYDKDFNNEADTPDNFQSRRPNTSFCFLDIRSPGLGDTAMYLCATSRDLSGGSYEQYFGPGTRLTVT.

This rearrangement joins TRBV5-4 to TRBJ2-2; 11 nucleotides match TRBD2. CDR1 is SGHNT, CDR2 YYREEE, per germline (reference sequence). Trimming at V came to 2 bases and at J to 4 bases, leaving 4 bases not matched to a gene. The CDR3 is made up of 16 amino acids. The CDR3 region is CASSLLAGALTGELFF. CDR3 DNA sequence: TGTGCCAGCAGCTTACTAGCGGGGGCTCTCACCGGGGAGCTGTTTTTT.

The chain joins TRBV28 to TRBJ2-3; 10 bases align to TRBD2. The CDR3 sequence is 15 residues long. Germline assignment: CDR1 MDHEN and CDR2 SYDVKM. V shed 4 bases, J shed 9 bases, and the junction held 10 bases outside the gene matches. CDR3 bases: TGTGCCAGCAGTTCCCCCTCGATAGCGGGAGGAACGCAGTATTTT. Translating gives CASSSPSIAGGTQYF.

The CDR3 DNA reads as TGCGCCAGCAGCCTATATGACAGGGGGGCCTATGGCTACACCTTC. Residues: CASSLYDRGAYGYTF. The rearrangement links TRBV5-1 to TRBJ1-2; 9 bases align to TRBD1. The CDR3 is 15 residues long. V was clipped by 4 bases and J by 4 bases; unmatched bases: 8. Germline-derived CDR1 and CDR2 are SGHRS and YFSETQ.

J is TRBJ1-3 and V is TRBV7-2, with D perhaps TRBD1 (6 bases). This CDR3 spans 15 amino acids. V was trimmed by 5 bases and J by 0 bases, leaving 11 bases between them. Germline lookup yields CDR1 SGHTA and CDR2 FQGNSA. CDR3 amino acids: CASSRDNRSGNTIYF. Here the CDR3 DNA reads TGTGCCAGCAGCCGGGACAACCGCTCTGGAAACACCATATATTTT.

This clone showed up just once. The CDR3 spells CATSMFGQDFAYEQYF. CDR3 sequence (DNA): TGTGCCACCAGCATGTTCGGACAGGACTTCGCCTACGAGCAGTACTTC. This chain uses TRBV15 with TRBJ2-7, with 7 bases that match TRBD1. This CDR3 has 16 amino acids. J gave up 2 bases and V 4 bases, and 11 bases lay outside the gene matches. Per the germline V gene, CDR1 is LNHNV and CDR2 is YYDKDF (reference sequence).

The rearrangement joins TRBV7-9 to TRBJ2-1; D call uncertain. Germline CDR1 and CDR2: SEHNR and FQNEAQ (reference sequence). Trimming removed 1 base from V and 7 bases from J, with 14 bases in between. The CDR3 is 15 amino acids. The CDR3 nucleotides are TGTGCCAGCAGCTTAGTTAATTCTGAAAGTAATGAGCAGTTCTTC. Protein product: CASSLVNSESNEQFF.

CDR3 DNA sequence: TGTGCCAGCAGCCCGGACAGGGACCACGAGCAGTACTTC. As protein: CASSPDRDHEQYF. The gene calls are TRBV27 and TRBJ2-7; 8 nucleotides line up with TRBD1. Germline V lookup: CDR1 MNHEY, CDR2 SMNVEV (reference sequence). V trimming: 6 bases; J trimming: 5 bases; junction bases outside the gene matches: 6. This CDR3 has 13 residues.

CDR3 DNA: TGTGCCAGCAGTGGGATTATAGCCAAAAACATTCAGTACTTC. Translating gives CASSGIIAKNIQYF. The chain employs TRBV6-2 or TRBV6-3 and TRBJ2-4; D is ambiguous. This CDR3 spans 14 amino acids. CDR1 and CDR2 from the germline V gene are MNHEY and SVGEGT. Trimming took 5 bases from V and 0 from J, leaving 8 bases between them.

CDR3 DNA sequence: TGCGCCAGCAGCCAATTCAGGTTCACGACTGAAGCTTTCTTT. It yields the protein CASSQFRFTTEAFF. The chain uses TRBV4-3 and TRBJ1-1; D is unresolved. The V end was cut by 2 bases, the J end by 5 bases, with 12 bases between. The CDR3 contains 14 residues. Germline values: CDR1 LGHNA, CDR2 YSLEER.

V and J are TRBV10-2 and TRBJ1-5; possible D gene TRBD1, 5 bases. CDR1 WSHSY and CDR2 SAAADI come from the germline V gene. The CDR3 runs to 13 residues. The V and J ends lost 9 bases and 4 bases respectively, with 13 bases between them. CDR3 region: CASTPGWNQPQHF. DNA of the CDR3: TGCGCCAGTACCCCAGGGTGGAATCAGCCCCAGCATTTT.

The CDR3 DNA sequence: TGTGCCAGCAGCTGGGACAGGGGGAAAGGCTACACCTTC. It specifies CASSWDRGKGYTF. The genes are TRBV6-2 or TRBV6-3 and TRBJ1-2, with 11 bases identical to TRBD1. Losses at the gene ends were 6 bases for V and 8 bases for J; bases not matched to a gene: 5. This CDR3 contains 13 residues. From germline, CDR1 is MNHEY and CDR2 SVGEGT.

CDR3 residues: CAARQGGNEKLFF. CDR3 sequence (DNA): TGTGCCGCCCGACAGGGAGGGAACGAAAAACTGTTTTTT. This chain links TRBV10-3 with TRBJ1-4; 7 bases match TRBD1. CDR3 length equals 13 residues. Germline assignment: CDR1 ENHRY and CDR2 SYGVKD. Trimming removed 11 bases from V and 8 bases from J; junction bases left unmatched: 11.

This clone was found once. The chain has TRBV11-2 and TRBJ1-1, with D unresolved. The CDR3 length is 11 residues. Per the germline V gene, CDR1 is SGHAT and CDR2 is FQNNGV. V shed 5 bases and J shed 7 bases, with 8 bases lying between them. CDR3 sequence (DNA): TGTGCCAGCAGCCTAAGGAGTGAAGCTTTCTTT. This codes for CASSLRSEAFF. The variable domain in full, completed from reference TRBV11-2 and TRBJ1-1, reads EAGVAQSPRYKIIEKRQSVAFWCNPISGHATLYWYQQILGQGPKLLIQFQNNGVVDDSQLPKDRFSAERLKGVDSTLKIQPAKLEDSAVYLCASSLRSEAFFGQGTRLTVV.

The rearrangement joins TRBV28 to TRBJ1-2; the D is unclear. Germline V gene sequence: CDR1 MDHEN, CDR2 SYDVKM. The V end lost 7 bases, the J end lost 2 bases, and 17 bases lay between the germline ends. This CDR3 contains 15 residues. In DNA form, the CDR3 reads TGTGCCAGCACCCGTCGTTCGTTGGCCAACTATGGCTACACCTTC. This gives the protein CASTRRSLANYGYTF.

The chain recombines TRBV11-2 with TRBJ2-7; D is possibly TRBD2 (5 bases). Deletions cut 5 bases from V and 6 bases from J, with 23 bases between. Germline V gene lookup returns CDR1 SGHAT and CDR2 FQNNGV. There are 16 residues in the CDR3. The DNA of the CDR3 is TGTGCCAGCAGCCCCCGCCCCCCCACTAGGAGCGCCGAGCAGTACTTC. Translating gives CASSPRPPTRSAEQYF.

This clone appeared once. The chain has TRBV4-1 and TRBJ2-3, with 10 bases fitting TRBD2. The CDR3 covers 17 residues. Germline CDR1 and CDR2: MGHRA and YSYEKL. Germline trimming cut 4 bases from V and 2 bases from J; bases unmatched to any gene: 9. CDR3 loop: CASSPPGLAGATDTQYF. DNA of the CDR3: TGCGCCAGCAGCCCCCCCGGCCTAGCGGGGGCCACAGATACGCAGTATTTT.